The T cell receptor beta chain under discussion was sequenced for a study of OX40 agonist ivuxolimab in advanced cancers. CDR3 length: 15 residues. Germline CDR1 reads LGHNA; CDR2 reads YNFKEQ. Trimming stripped 4 bases from V and 6 bases from J, with 18 bases between. The assay was immunoSEQ multiplex PCR, and TCRdb's table has in-frame clones only and misses some. The sample holds tens of thousands of clones, about 90% seen once. Comments on this clone: The sample holds other DNA sequences that translate to the same CDR3.

The source is an adult with an advanced solid tumor such as melanoma, head and neck, liver or kidney cancer. The sample consisted of CD4+ or CD8+ T cells sorted from blood, taken in a trial of the OX40 agonist ivuxolimab. V usage is TRBV4-2 and J usage is TRBJ1-2; maybe TRBD1 (6 bases). Here the CDR3 reads CASSREMGGANGYTF. In DNA, the CDR3 is TGTGCCAGCAGCCGAGAGATGGGGGGCGCGAATGGCTACACCTTC.